One T cell receptor (beta chain) is described in this entry. Authors' analysis steps: Estimated nucleated cell counts came from reference gene primer amplification. Produced via immunoSEQ multiplex PCR; TCRdb's table is partial and in-frame only. V and J calls plus clone size are reproduced from that table; the DNA served to infer D and trimming. The data contain some 230,000 clones, 65% to 90% of them singletons. The data belong to a study of blood T cell repertoires in COVID-19. Study summary: Sites across the United States, Italy and Spain contributed samples from acute and convalescent COVID-19. Sample material is recorded as cDNA or gDNA derived from T cells, B-cell-depleted T cells, or PBMCs.

V gave up 6 bases and J gave up 7 bases, with 18 bases separating them. This CDR3 comprises 15 residues. CDR1 is MGHRA and CDR2 is YSYEKL in the germline V gene. The rearrangement links TRBV4-1 to TRBJ2-2, with D perhaps TRBD2 (6 bases). The sample comprised peripheral blood. This receptor was taken from a woman aged 45 to 65 with acute or convalescent COVID-19. In DNA, the CDR3 is TGCGCCAGCAGGCCGGGTTGGCGGGAATTCGGGGAGCTGTTTTTT. Translation: CASRPGWREFGELFF.